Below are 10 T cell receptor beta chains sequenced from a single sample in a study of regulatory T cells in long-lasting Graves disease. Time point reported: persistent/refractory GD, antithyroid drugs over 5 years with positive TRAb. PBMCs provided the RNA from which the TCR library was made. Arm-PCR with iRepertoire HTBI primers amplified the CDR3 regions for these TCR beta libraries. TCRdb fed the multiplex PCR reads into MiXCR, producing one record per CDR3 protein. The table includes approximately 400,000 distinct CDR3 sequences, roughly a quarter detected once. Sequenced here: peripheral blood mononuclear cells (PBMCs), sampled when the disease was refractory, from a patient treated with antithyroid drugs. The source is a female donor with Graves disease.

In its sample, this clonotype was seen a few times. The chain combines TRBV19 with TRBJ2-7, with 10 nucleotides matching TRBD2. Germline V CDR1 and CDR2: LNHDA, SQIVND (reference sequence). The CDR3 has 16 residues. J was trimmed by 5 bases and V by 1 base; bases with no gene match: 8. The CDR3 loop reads CASSIVALAGVNEQYF. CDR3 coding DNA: TGTGCCAGTAGTATAGTTGCGCTAGCGGGAGTCAACGAGCAGTACTTC.

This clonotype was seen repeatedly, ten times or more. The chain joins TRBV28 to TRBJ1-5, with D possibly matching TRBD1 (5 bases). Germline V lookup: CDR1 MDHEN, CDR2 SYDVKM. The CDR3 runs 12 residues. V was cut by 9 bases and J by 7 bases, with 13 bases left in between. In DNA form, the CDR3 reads TGTGCCAGTCGAATAGGGGAACAGCCCCAGCATTTT. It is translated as CASRIGEQPQHF. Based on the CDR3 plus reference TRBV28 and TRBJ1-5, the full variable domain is DVKVTQSSRYLVKRTGEKVFLECVQDMDHENMFWYRQDPGLGLRLIYFSYDVKMKEKGDIPEGYSVSREKKERFSLILESASTNQTSMYLCASRIGEQPQHFGDGTRLSIL.

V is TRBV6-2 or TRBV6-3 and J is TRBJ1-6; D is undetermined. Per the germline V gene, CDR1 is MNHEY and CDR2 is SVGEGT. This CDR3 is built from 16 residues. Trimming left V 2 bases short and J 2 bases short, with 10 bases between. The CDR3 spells CASSYESLPYNSPLHF. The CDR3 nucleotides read TGTGCCAGCAGTTACGAGAGTTTGCCCTATAATTCACCCCTCCACTTT.

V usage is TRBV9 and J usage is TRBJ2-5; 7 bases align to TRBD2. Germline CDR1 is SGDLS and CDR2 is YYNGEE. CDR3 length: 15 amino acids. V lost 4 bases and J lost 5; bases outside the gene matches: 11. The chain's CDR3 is CASSSTLLAEETQYF. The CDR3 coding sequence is TGTGCCAGCAGCTCCACCCTCCTAGCGGAGGAGACCCAGTACTTC.

DNA of the CDR3: TGTGCCATCCGGGACAGGGGGGACACTGAAGCTTTCTTT. It specifies CAIRDRGDTEAFF. V and J are TRBV28 and TRBJ1-1; 11 nucleotides line up with TRBD1. V shed 10 bases, J shed 3 bases, and the junction held 4 bases outside the gene matches. The CDR3 consists of 13 residues. Per germline, CDR1 MDHEN and CDR2 SYDVKM.

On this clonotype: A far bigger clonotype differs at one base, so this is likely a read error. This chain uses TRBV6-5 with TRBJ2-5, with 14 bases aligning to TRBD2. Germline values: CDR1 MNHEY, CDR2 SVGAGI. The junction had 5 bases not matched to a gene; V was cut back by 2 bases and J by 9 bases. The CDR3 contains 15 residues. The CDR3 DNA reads TGTGCCAGCAGTTACGGGACTAGCGGGAGTGAGGCCCAGTACTTC. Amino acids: CASSYGTSGSEAQYF.

The CDR3 reads CASKSDRRIFSNQPQHF. CDR3 sequence (DNA): TGTGCCAGCAAATCGGACAGGAGGATCTTTAGCAATCAGCCCCAGCATTTT. V gene TRBV6-1 combines with J gene TRBJ1-5; 7 nucleotides agree with TRBD1. The V gene end was trimmed by 7 bases and the J gene end by 0 bases; junction bases not matched to a gene: 12. The CDR3 is 17 amino acids. CDR1 and CDR2 from the germline V gene are MNHNS and SASEGT.

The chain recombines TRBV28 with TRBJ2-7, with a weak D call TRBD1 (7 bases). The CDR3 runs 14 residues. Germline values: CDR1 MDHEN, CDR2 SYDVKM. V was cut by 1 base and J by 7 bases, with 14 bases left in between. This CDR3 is CASSLSGGGREQYF. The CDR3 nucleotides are TGTGCCAGCAGTTTATCAGGAGGGGGCCGGGAGCAGTACTTC.

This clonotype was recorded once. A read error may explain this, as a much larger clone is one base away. DNA for the CDR3: TGTGCCAGCAGTCGAGCGCTAGGGGGTCAGCCCCAGTATTTT. Its translation is CASSRALGGQPQYF. The rearrangement joins TRBV28 to TRBJ1-5; perhaps TRBD1 as D (6 bases). Gene TRBJ2-3 matches the end of the DNA better, so the J call may be wrong. The germline gives CDR1 MDHEN, CDR2 SYDVKM. The CDR3 contains 14 residues.

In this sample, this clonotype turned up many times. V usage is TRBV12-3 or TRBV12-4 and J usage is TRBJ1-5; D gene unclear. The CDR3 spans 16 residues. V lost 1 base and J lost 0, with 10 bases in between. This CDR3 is CASSLVRSYSNQPQHF. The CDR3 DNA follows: TGTGCCAGCAGTTTAGTAAGGTCGTATAGCAATCAGCCCCAGCATTTT.